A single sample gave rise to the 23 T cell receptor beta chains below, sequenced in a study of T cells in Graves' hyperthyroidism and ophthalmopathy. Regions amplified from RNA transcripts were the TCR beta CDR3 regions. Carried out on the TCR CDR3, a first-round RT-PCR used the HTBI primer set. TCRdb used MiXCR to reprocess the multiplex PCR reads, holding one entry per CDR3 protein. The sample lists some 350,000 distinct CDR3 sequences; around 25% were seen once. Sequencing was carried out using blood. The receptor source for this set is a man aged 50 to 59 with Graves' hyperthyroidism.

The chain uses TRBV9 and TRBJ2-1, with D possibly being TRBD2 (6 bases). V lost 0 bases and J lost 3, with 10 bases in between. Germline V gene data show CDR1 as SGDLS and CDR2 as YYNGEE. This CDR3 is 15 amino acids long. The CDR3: CASSVAGSLYNEQFF. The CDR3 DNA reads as TGTGCCAGCAGCGTAGCCGGGAGCCTCTACAATGAGCAGTTCTTC.

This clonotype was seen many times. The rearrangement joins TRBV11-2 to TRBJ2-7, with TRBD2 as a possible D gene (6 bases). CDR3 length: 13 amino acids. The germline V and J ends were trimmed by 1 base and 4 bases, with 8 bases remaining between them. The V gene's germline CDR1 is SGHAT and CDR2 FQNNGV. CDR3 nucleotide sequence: TGTGCCAGCAGCTTAGCTCGGGGGTACGAGCAGTACTTC. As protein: CASSLARGYEQYF.

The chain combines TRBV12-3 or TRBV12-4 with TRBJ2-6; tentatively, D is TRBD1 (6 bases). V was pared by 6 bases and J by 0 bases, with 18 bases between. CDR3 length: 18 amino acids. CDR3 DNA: TGTGCCAGCAGGACGGGACATTCCGTAAGCTCTGGGGCCAACGTCCTGACTTTC. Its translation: CASRTGHSVSSGANVLTF.

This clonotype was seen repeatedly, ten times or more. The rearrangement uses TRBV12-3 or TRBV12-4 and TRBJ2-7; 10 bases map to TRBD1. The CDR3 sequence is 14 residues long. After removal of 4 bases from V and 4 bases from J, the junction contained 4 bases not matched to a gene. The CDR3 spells CASSSTGGRYEQYF. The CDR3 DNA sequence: TGTGCCAGCAGTTCGACAGGGGGCAGGTACGAGCAGTACTTC.

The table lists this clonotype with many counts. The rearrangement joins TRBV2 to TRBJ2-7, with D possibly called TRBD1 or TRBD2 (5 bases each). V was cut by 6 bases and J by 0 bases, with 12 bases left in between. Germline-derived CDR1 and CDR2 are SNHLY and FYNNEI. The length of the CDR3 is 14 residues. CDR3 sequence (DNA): TGTGCCAGCAGCCCCCCCGGGGCCTCCTACGAGCAGTACTTC. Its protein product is CASSPPGASYEQYF.

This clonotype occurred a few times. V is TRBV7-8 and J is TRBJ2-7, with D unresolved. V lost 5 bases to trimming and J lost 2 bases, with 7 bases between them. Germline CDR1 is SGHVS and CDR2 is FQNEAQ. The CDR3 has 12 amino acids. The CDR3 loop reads CASSSEAYEQYF. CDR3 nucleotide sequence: TGTGCCAGCAGCAGCGAGGCCTACGAGCAGTACTTC.

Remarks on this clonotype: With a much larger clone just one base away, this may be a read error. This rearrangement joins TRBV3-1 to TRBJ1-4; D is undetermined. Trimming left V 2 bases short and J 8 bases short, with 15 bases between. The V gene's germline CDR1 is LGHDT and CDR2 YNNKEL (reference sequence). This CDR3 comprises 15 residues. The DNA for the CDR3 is TGTGCCAGCAGCCAATCCCACAGAATGAGAGAAAAACTGTTTTTT. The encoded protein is CASSQSHRMREKLFF. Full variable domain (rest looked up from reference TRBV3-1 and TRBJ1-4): DTAVSQTPKYLVTQMGNDKSIKCEQNLGHDTMYWYKQDSKKFLKIMFSYNNKELIINETVPNRFSPKSPDKAHLNLHINSLELGDSAVYFCASSQSHRMREKLFFGSGTQLSVL.

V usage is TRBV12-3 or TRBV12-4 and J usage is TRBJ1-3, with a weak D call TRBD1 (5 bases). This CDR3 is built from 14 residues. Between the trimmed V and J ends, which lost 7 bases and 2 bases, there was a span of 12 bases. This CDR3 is CASTLGRAGNTIYF. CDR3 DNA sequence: TGTGCCAGCACCTTGGGCAGGGCTGGAAACACCATATATTTT.

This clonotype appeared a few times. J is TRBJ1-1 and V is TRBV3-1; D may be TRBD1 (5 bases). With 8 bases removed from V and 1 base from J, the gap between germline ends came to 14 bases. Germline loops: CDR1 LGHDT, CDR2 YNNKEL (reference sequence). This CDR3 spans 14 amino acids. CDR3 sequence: CASRRGGGNTEAFF. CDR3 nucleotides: TGTGCCAGCCGCCGGGGGGGGGGGAACACTGAAGCTTTCTTT. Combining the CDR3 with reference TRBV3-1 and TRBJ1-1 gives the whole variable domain DTAVSQTPKYLVTQMGNDKSIKCEQNLGHDTMYWYKQDSKKFLKIMFSYNNKELIINETVPNRFSPKSPDKAHLNLHINSLELGDSAVYFCASRRGGGNTEAFFGQGTRLTVV.

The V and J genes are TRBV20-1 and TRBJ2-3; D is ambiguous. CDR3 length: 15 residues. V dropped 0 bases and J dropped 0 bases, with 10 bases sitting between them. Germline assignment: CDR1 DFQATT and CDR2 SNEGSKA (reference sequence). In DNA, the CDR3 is TGCAGTGCTAGAGATGTAGGGCTTAGCACAGATACGCAGTATTTT. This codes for CSARDVGLSTDTQYF.

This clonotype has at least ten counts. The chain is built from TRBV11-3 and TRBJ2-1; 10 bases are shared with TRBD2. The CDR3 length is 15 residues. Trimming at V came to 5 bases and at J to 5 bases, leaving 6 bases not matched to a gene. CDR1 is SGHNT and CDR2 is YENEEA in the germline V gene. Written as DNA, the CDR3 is TGTGCCAGCAGCCCCCGGACTAGCGGTGACAATGAGCAGTTCTTC. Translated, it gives CASSPRTSGDNEQFF.

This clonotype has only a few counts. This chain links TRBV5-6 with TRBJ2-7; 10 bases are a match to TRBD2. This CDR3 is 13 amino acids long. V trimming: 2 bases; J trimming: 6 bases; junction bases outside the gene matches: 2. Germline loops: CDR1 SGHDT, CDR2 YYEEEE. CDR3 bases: TGTGCCAGCAGCTTAGGGACTAGCGCCGAGCAGTACTTC. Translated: CASSLGTSAEQYF.

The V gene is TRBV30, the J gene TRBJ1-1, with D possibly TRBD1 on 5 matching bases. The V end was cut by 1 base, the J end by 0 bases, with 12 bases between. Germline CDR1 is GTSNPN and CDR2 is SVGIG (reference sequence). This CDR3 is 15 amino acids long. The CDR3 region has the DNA TGTGCCTGGAGTGCGGACACATCATTGAACACTGAAGCTTTCTTT. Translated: CAWSADTSLNTEAFF.

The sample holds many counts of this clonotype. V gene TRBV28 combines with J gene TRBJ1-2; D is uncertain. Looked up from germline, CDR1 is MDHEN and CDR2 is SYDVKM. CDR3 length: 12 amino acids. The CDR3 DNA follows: TGTGCATCGCATCTATCTAACTATGGCTACACCTTC. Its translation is CASHLSNYGYTF.

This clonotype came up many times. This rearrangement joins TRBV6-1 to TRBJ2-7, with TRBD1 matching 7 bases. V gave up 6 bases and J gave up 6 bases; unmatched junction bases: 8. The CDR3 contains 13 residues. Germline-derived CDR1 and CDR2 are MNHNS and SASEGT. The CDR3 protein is CASRNTGAREQYF. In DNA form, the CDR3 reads TGTGCCAGCAGAAACACAGGGGCGCGCGAGCAGTACTTC.

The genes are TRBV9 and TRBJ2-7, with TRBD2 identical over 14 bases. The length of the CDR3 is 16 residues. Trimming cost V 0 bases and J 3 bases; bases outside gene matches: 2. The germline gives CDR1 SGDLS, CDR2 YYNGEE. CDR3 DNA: TGTGCCAGCAGCGTAGGGGGGACTAGCGGGAGCTACGAGCAGTACTTC. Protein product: CASSVGGTSGSYEQYF.

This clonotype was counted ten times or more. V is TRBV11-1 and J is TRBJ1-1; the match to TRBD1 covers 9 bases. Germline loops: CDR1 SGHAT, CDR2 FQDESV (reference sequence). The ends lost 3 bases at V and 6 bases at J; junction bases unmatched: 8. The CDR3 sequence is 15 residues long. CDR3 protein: CASSFSGQGLPEAFF. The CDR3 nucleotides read TGTGCCAGCAGCTTTTCCGGACAGGGGCTGCCTGAAGCTTTCTTT.

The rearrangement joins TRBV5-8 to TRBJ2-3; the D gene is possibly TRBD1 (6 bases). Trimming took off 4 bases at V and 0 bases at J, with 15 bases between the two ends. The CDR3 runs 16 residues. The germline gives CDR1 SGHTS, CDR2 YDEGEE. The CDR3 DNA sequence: TGTGCCAGCAGCCGGGGTACAGGGTATAGCACAGATACGCAGTATTTT. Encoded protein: CASSRGTGYSTDTQYF.

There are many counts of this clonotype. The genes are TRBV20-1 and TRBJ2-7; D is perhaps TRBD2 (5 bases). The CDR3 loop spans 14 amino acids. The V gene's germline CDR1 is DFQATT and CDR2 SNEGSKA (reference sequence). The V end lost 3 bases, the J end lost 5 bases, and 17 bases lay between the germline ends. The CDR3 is CSASLGSEPHEQYF. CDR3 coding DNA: TGCAGTGCTAGTCTGGGGAGCGAGCCCCACGAGCAGTACTTC.

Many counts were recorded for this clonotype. The CDR3 reads CSVGGLAGGPDTQYF. Written as DNA, the CDR3 is TGCAGCGTGGGGGGACTAGCGGGAGGGCCAGATACGCAGTATTTT. This chain uses TRBV29-1 with TRBJ2-3, with 16 nucleotides matching TRBD2. The CDR3 length is 15 residues. Germline values: CDR1 SQVTM, CDR2 ANQGSEA. The V segment lost 6 bases and the J segment 4 bases; nucleotides outside the gene matches: 4.

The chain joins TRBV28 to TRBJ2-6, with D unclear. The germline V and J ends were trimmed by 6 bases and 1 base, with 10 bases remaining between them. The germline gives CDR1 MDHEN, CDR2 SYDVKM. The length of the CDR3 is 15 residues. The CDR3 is CASRLPSSGANVLTF. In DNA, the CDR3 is TGTGCCAGCAGACTTCCTAGTTCTGGGGCCAACGTCCTGACTTTC.

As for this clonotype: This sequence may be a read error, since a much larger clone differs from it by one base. In DNA, the CDR3 is TGTGCCAGCGGTTCAGGGGGCCGCTACGAGCAGTACTTC. It encodes CASGSGGRYEQYF. The gene calls are TRBV12-3 or TRBV12-4 and TRBJ2-7; TRBD1 matches at 8 bases. The CDR3 totals 13 residues. Unmatched junction bases numbered 6, after V lost 8 bases and J lost 3 bases.

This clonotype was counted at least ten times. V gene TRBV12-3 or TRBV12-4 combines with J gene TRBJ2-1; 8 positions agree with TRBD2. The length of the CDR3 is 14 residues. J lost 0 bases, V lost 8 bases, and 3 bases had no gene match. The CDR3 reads CASETSGSYNEQFF. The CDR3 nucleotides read TGTGCCAGCGAAACTAGCGGCTCCTACAATGAGCAGTTCTTC.